Presented here are 5 T cell receptor beta chains from one specimen sequenced in a study of OX40 agonist ivuxolimab in advanced cancers. Assay used: immunoSEQ multiplex PCR; TCRdb lists only in-frame clones, some missing. The sample yields tens of thousands of clones, about 86% seen once. The specimen was CD4+ or CD8+ T cells sorted from blood, collected in a trial of the OX40 agonist ivuxolimab. The receptors originated from an adult with an advanced solid tumor such as melanoma, head and neck, liver or kidney cancer.

V usage is TRBV9 and J usage is TRBJ2-7; 13 nucleotides agree with TRBD2. The CDR3 is made up of 14 amino acids. Germline V gene data show CDR1 as SGDLS and CDR2 as YYNGEE. Unmatched junction bases numbered 3, after V lost 3 bases and J lost 6 bases. CDR3 coding DNA: TGTGCCAGCAGCGAACTAGCGGGAGGGACCGAGCAGTACTTC. It codes for CASSELAGGTEQYF.

The rearrangement joins TRBV15 to TRBJ1-3; D call uncertain. Germline V gene sequence: CDR1 LNHNV, CDR2 YYDKDF (reference sequence). The CDR3 runs to 14 residues. The V gene lost 5 bases and the J gene lost 0 bases, with 8 bases spanning the gap. CDR3 in amino acids: CATSPGNSGNTIYF. The CDR3 nucleotides read TGTGCCACCAGCCCCGGGAACTCTGGAAACACCATATATTTT.

The V call is TRBV19, the J call TRBJ1-4; D uncertain. Trimming shortened V by 5 bases and J by 11 bases, and 9 bases separated the two germline ends. Germline lookup yields CDR1 LNHDA and CDR2 SQIVND (reference sequence). The CDR3 sequence is 11 residues long. For the CDR3, the DNA is TGTGCCAGTAGTTCGGGGTGGAAACTGTTTTTT. Its protein is CASSSGWKLFF.

The chain employs TRBV5-5 and TRBJ2-7; 8 bases match TRBD1. The CDR3 runs to 14 residues. Germline V lookup: CDR1 SGHKS, CDR2 YYEKEE (reference sequence). With 3 bases clipped from V and 3 bases from J, the junction kept 5 bases outside the gene matches. The CDR3 loop is CASSSDREYYEQYF. The CDR3 region has the DNA TGTGCCAGCAGCTCGGACAGGGAGTACTACGAGCAGTACTTC.

This clone has a single count. This chain connects TRBV7-2 to TRBJ1-2; no clear D. V gave up 1 base and J gave up 8 bases, with 8 bases separating them. From germline, CDR1 is SGHTA and CDR2 FQGNSA. The CDR3 runs to 12 residues. The CDR3 sequence: CASSLGVKGYTF. The CDR3 nucleotides read TGTGCCAGCAGCTTAGGGGTTAAGGGCTACACCTTC.